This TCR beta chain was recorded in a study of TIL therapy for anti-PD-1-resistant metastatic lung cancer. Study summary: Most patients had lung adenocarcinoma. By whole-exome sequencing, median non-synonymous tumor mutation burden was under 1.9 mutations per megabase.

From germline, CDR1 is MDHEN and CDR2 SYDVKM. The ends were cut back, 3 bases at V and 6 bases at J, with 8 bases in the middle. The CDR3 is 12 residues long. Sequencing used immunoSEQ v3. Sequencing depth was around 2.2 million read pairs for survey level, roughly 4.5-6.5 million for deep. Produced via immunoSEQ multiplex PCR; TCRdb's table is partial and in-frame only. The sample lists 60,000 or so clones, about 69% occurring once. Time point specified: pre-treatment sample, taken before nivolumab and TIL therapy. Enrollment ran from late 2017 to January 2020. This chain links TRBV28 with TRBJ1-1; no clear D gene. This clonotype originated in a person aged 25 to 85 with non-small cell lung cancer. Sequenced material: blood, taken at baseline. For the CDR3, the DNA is TGTGCCAGCAGTTTCGGCGAAGCTGAAGCTTTCTTT. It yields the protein CASSFGEAEAFF.